The rows below give T cell receptor beta chains drawn from one sample of a study of blood T cell repertoires in COVID-19. Data came from immunoSEQ multiplex PCR; TCRdb stores just in-frame clones and leaves some out. The sample carries approximately 150,000 clones, over 75% recorded once. The sequenced material came from peripheral blood. Receptors were obtained from a woman aged 60-75 years with active COVID-19. CDR3s include the opening cysteine and the closing phenylalanine or tryptophan.

CASSIGLSGANVLTF | TRBV19
CASKERQGPYEQYF | TRBV28
CASSPGTSGSQRTDTQYF | TRBV28
CASSSGYTGELFF | TRBV19
CASSLMTSTDKMGEQYF | TRBV28
CASSWDSQDNEQFF | TRBV6-2/TRBV6-3
CASSLAGSGGVYEQYF | TRBV11-1
CASSPIEGVTEAFF | TRBV18
CASRETSGSTDTQYF | TRBV9
CASSAEGRGNTQYF | TRBV6-4